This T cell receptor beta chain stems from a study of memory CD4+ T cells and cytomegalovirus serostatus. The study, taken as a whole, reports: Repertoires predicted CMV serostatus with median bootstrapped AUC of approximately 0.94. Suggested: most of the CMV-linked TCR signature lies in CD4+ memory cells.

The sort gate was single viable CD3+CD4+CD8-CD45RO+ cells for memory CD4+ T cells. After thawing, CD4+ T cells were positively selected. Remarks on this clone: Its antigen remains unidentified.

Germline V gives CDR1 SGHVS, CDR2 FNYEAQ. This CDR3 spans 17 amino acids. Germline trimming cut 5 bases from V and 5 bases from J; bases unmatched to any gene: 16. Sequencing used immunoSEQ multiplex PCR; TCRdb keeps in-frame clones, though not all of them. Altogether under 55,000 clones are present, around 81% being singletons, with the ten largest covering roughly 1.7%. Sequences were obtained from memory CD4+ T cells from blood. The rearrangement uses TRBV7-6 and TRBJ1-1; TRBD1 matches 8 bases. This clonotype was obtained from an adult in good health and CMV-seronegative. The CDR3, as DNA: TGTGCCAGCAGCCCTAGGTATCAGGGGGCGGTTCGGACTGAAGCTTTCTTT. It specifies CASSPRYQGAVRTEAFF.